The clone carrying this T cell receptor beta chain was detected ten times or more. The data stem from a study of blood T cell repertoires in COVID-19. The germline V gene has CDR1 SGHAT and CDR2 FQNNGV. This CDR3 has 15 residues. The trim removed 0 bases at V and 4 bases at J, leaving 4 bases unmatched. Source study methods: Amplification from reference gene primers served as the basis for estimated nucleated cell counts. Assay used: immunoSEQ multiplex PCR; TCRdb lists only in-frame clones, some missing. V, J and clone size reflect that table, while D and trimming were determined from the DNA. The repertoire consists of 200,000 or so clones, with around 81% occurring once and the leading ten covering 4.5% to 7%.

The TCR originated in a woman between 65 and 79 years old with acute or convalescent COVID-19. Input material: peripheral blood. The chain joins TRBV11-2 to TRBJ2-7, with 9 bases that match TRBD1. The DNA for the CDR3 is TGTGCCAGCAGCTTAGAGACAGGGGGTATGTACGAGCAGTACTTC. Translation: CASSLETGGMYEQYF.